This is a list of T cell receptor beta chains from one sample in a study of chemoradiotherapy in HPV16-positive cancers. Here immunoSEQ multiplex PCR was the method, and the copy in TCRdb shows in-frame clones only, minus some. The sample records about 3,000 clones, roughly 90% being singletons. The sequencing here drew on tumor tissue, taken from a patient who underwent chemoradiotherapy. These receptors all stem from a human donor with HPV-associated anogenital cancer. The CDR3 runs from the conserved cysteine through the conserved F or W. The order of the fields is D gene, J gene, V gene, clone size, CDR3 protein, CDR3 DNA. The D gene is left open where the match is weak. Expanded clones are given a class, and other clones once, few, many or no size at all.

>TRBD1|TRBJ1-1|TRBV9|.
CASSTSGGFTEAFF
TGTGCCAGCAGCACCTCAGGGGGCTTCACTGAAGCTTTCTTT
>.|TRBJ1-5|TRBV21-1|.
CASSRVLQHF
TGTGCCAGCAGCAGGGTGCTCCAGCATTTT
>.|TRBJ1-2|TRBV6-5|.
CASSFLDSWGYTF
TGTGCCAGCAGTTTTTTGGACAGCTGGGGCTACACCTTC
>TRBD2|TRBJ2-3|TRBV7-9|.
CASSSQTRASGADTQYF
TGTGCCAGCAGCTCGCAGACCCGAGCTAGCGGAGCGGATACGCAGTATTTT
>TRBD1|TRBJ1-5|TRBV19|.
CAQGGETNNQPQHF
TGTGCACAGGGGGGCGAGACCAATAATCAGCCCCAGCATTTT
>.|TRBJ1-4|TRBV6-5|.
CASSYSRQGGEKLFF
TGTGCCAGCAGTTACTCGAGGCAGGGCGGTGAAAAACTGTTTTTT
>.|TRBJ2-1|TRBV7-2|once
CASSLVDTDPYNEQFF
TGTGCCAGCAGCTTAGTGGACACGGACCCTTACAATGAGCAGTTCTTC
>.|TRBJ1-6|TRBV5-1|.
CASSRQSLSSYNSPLHF
TGCGCCAGCAGCAGACAGAGTCTTAGCTCCTATAATTCACCCCTCCACTTT
>.|TRBJ1-2|TRBV7-3|.
CASSLSGGLSGYTF
TGTGCCAGCAGCTTAAGTGGTGGGCTCTCTGGCTACACCTTC
>TRBD1|TRBJ1-2|TRBV19|.
CASTPRGRGGYTF
TGTGCCAGTACTCCTAGGGGGCGAGGTGGCTACACCTTC
>.|TRBJ2-3|TRBV15|.
CATSRGQVRFTDTQYF
TGTGCCACCAGCAGAGGGCAGGTTCGGTTCACAGATACGCAGTATTTT
>.|TRBJ2-1|TRBV6-5|.
CASSYDRKGEQFF
TGTGCCAGCAGTTACGATCGTAAGGGTGAGCAGTTCTTC
>TRBD1|TRBJ1-2|TRBV11-1|.
CATSPDRTGLGYTF
TGTGCCACCTCGCCGGACCGGACAGGGCTTGGCTACACCTTC
>.|TRBJ2-2|TRBV9|.
CASSGGAGGELFF
TGTGCCAGCAGCGGGGGTGCAGGCGGGGAGCTGTTTTTT
>.|TRBJ2-2|TRBV7-9|.
CASSLGANTGELFF
TGTGCCAGCAGCTTGGGTGCTAACACCGGGGAGCTGTTTTTT
>TRBD2|TRBJ2-2|TRBV28|.
CASTTSFPGLAGGAAGELFF
TGTGCCAGCACCACTAGCTTCCCGGGACTAGCGGGGGGAGCGGCCGGGGAGCTGTTTTTT
>.|TRBJ2-5|TRBV6-6|.
CASSYSTEGETQYF
TGTGCCAGCAGTTACTCGACAGAGGGGGAGACCCAGTACTTC
>.|TRBJ1-1|TRBV19|.
CASSSSGGNTEAFF
TGTGCCAGTAGTTCCTCCGGGGGGAACACTGAAGCTTTCTTT
>.|TRBJ2-2|TRBV19|.
CASSILGQNTGELFF
TGTGCCAGTAGTATCCTAGGGCAGAACACCGGGGAGCTGTTTTTT
>TRBD1|TRBJ2-1|TRBV27|.
CASRPGQGDNEQFF
TGTGCCAGCAGGCCGGGACAGGGAGACAATGAGCAGTTCTTC
>.|TRBJ1-1|TRBV30|.
CAWSVSGREGEAFF
TGTGCCTGGAGTGTGTCGGGAAGGGAAGGTGAAGCTTTCTTT
>.|TRBJ2-3|TRBV7-6|.
CASSLVGVRTDTQYF
TGTGCCAGCAGCTTAGTCGGGGTTCGCACAGATACGCAGTATTTT
>.|TRBJ2-3|TRBV5-1|.
CASSLESTDTQYF
TGCGCCAGCAGCTTGGAGAGCACAGATACGCAGTATTTT
>TRBD1|TRBJ1-6|TRBV6-5|once
CASSYSIGTAFSLHF
TGTGCCAGCAGTTACTCGATCGGGACAGCCTTTTCCCTCCACTTT
>TRBD1|TRBJ2-5|TRBV19|once
CASSILPGQGELETQYF
TGTGCCAGTAGTATTCTACCGGGACAGGGTGAATTGGAGACCCAGTACTTC
>TRBD1|TRBJ2-1|TRBV5-4|.
CASSPGQDSYNEQFF
TGTGCCAGCAGCCCCGGACAGGACTCCTACAATGAGCAGTTCTTC
>TRBD2|TRBJ2-3|TRBV2|.
CAMRGAGARTDTQYF
TGTGCCATGCGTGGGGCGGGAGCGCGCACAGATACGCAGTATTTT
>.|TRBJ1-5|TRBV6-5|.
CASSYQGSNQPQHF
TGTGCCAGCAGTTACCAGGGGAGCAATCAGCCCCAGCATTTT
>.|TRBJ2-7|TRBV7-8|.
CASSLNAGYLAYEQYF
TGTGCCAGCAGCTTAAACGCGGGTTATTTGGCCTACGAGCAGTACTTC
>.|TRBJ2-2|TRBV11-2|.
CASSLVRPSNTGELFF
TGTGCCAGCAGCTTAGTTCGTCCTAGCAACACCGGGGAGCTGTTTTTT
>.|TRBJ2-5|TRBV25-1|.
CASSELRDEETQYF
TGTGCCAGCAGTGAATTAAGGGACGAAGAGACCCAGTACTTC
>.|TRBJ1-4|TRBV18|.
CASSPNEDEKLFF
TGTGCCAGCTCACCAAATGAGGACGAAAAACTGTTTTTT
>.|TRBJ2-3|TRBV7-8|.
CASSQGAVRTDTQYF
TGTGCCAGCAGCCAAGGGGCTGTCAGGACAGATACGCAGTATTTT
>.|TRBJ2-1|TRBV18|.
CASSPLTQGEQFF
TGTGCCAGCTCACCACTAACACAGGGTGAGCAGTTCTTC
>.|TRBJ2-3|TRBV18|.
CASSPGASGADTQYF
TGTGCCAGCTCACCGGGGGCTAGCGGAGCAGATACGCAGTATTTT
>TRBD2|TRBJ2-5|TRBV6-1|.
CATAGGTYQETQYF
TGTGCAACGGCGGGGGGGACGTACCAAGAGACCCAGTACTTC
>TRBD1|TRBJ2-7|TRBV4-2|.
CASSQEQGSSYEQYF
TGTGCCAGCAGCCAAGAACAGGGGAGCTCCTACGAGCAGTACTTC
>.|TRBJ2-2|TRBV4-3|.
CASSLLLAGELFF
TGCGCCAGCAGCCTCTTACTCGCCGGGGAGCTGTTTTTT
>.|TRBJ2-1|TRBV6-4|.
CASSDLPGSGDSQFF
TGTGCCAGCAGTGACCTCCCCGGTTCGGGAGATTCGCAGTTCTTC
>.|TRBJ2-6|TRBV9|once
CASSLSPTVSGANVLTF
TGTGCCAGCAGCCTATCCCCAACAGTCTCCGGGGCCAACGTCCTGACTTTC
>.|TRBJ1-4|TRBV25-1|.
CASSELGATNEKLFF
TGTGCCAGCAGTGAATTGGGAGCAACTAATGAAAAACTGTTTTTT
>TRBD2|TRBJ2-2|TRBV10-3|.
CAISDPTERETTGELFF
TGTGCCATCAGTGACCCTACAGAGCGGGAGACAACCGGGGAGCTGTTTTTT
>.|TRBJ1-1|TRBV7-7|.
CASQREVNTEAFF
TGTGCCAGCCAGAGAGAGGTGAACACTGAAGCTTTCTTT
>.|TRBJ2-7|TRBV27|large
CASSLSANPGEQYF
TGTGCCAGCAGTTTATCGGCCAACCCGGGCGAGCAGTACTTC
>TRBD1|TRBJ1-1|TRBV27|.
CASSLGTEPNTEAFF
TGTGCCAGCAGTTTAGGGACAGAGCCCAACACTGAAGCTTTCTTT
>TRBD2|TRBJ2-2|TRBV27|.
CASSFLGPGGTGELFF
TGTGCCAGCAGTTTCCTCGGACCGGGGGGAACCGGGGAGCTGTTTTTT
>TRBD1|TRBJ1-1|TRBV7-2|.
CASSLKGAVEAFF
TGTGCCAGCAGCTTAAAGGGGGCAGTTGAAGCTTTCTTT
>.|TRBJ2-3|TRBV9|.
CASSPPESTDTQYF
TGTGCCAGCAGCCCTCCGGAAAGCACAGATACGCAGTATTTT
>TRBD2|TRBJ2-1|TRBV7-2|.
CASSKARAGVYNEQFF
TGTGCCAGCAGCAAGGCCCGCGCGGGAGTTTACAATGAGCAGTTCTTC
>.|TRBJ2-4|TRBV28|.
CASSLSIGDLAKNIQYF
TGTGCCAGCAGTTTATCCATCGGGGATCTAGCCAAAAACATTCAGTACTTC